This TCR beta chain emerged from a study of resident and recirculating memory T cells in vitiligo. This clone was seen just once. The method was immunoSEQ multiplex PCR; TCRdb's version includes in-frame clones alone and lacks a portion of them. In the table there are about 42,000 clones, about nine tenths of which are singletons. CDR3 length: 11 amino acids. The ends lost 4 bases at V and 4 bases at J; junction bases unmatched: 1. Germline V gene data show CDR1 as DFQATT and CDR2 as SNEGSKA (reference sequence). The rearrangement joins TRBV20-1 to TRBJ2-7; TRBD2 aligns across 7 bases. The clonotype comes from a male donor with vitiligo. The sample taken for sequencing was blood. CDR3 in amino acids: CSAKGGYEQYF. CDR3 in DNA: TGCAGTGCTAAGGGAGGGTACGAGCAGTACTTC.